Listed below are T cell receptor beta chains from one sample, sequenced in a study of vaccination effects on CD4 cells after COVID-19. These TCRs' antigens remain unknown. TCRdb keeps only in-frame clones here, not all; method: immunoSEQ multiplex PCR. The sample consists of tens of thousands of clones, around 70% of them appearing once. The source material was CD4+ T cells from PBMCs cultured with HCoV-229E spike peptides, sampled after COVID-19 vaccination. All receptors come from a human donor who received a COVID-19 vaccine. CDR3s include the opening cysteine and the closing phenylalanine or tryptophan. A D gene is named only where the DNA matches it firmly. Expanded clones get a size class; other rows say once, few or many, or leave the size out.

v_gene: TRBV9; j_gene: TRBJ2-1; d_gene: TRBD1; abundance: -; CDR3nt: TGTGCCAGCAGCGTCGGGACAGTTTCCTACAATGAGCAGTTCTTC; CDR3aa: CASSVGTVSYNEQFF
v_gene: TRBV6-5; j_gene: TRBJ2-4; d_gene: TRBD2; abundance: -; CDR3nt: TGTGCCAGCAGTCCTAGCGGGGACATTCAGTACTTC; CDR3aa: CASSPSGDIQYF
v_gene: TRBV6-5; j_gene: TRBJ1-3; d_gene: -; abundance: few; CDR3nt: TGTGCCAGCAGGCCACAGGGTAATGGAAACACCATATATTTT; CDR3aa: CASRPQGNGNTIYF
v_gene: TRBV2; j_gene: TRBJ1-4; d_gene: -; abundance: medium-sized; CDR3nt: TGTGCCAGCAGTGAAGGCCGTAATTGGGAAAAACTGTTTTTT; CDR3aa: CASSEGRNWEKLFF
v_gene: TRBV2; j_gene: TRBJ1-1; d_gene: -; abundance: -; CDR3nt: TGTGCCAGTACGATTACAGGGCTGAACACTGAAGCTTTCTTT; CDR3aa: CASTITGLNTEAFF
v_gene: TRBV27; j_gene: TRBJ2-3; d_gene: -; abundance: -; CDR3nt: TGTGCCAGCAGTTTATTGGGCCCCGGTGATACGCAGTATTTT; CDR3aa: CASSLLGPGDTQYF
v_gene: TRBV6-5; j_gene: TRBJ1-3; d_gene: -; abundance: -; CDR3nt: TGTGCCAGCGGAAAAACGGATTCTGGAAACACCATATATTTT; CDR3aa: CASGKTDSGNTIYF
v_gene: TRBV2; j_gene: TRBJ1-5; d_gene: TRBD1; abundance: -; CDR3nt: TGTGCCAGCAGTGCGGAGGACAGGGGGAATCAGCCCCAGCATTTT; CDR3aa: CASSAEDRGNQPQHF
v_gene: TRBV11-3; j_gene: TRBJ2-1; d_gene: -; abundance: -; CDR3nt: TGTGCCAGCAGCTTAGATTGGACCAACAATGAGCAGTTCTTC; CDR3aa: CASSLDWTNNEQFF
v_gene: TRBV11-1; j_gene: TRBJ1-1; d_gene: TRBD1; abundance: -; CDR3nt: TGTGCCAGCAGCCCGACGACAGGGCAGGTCCAGGCTTTCTTT; CDR3aa: CASSPTTGQVQAFF
v_gene: TRBV9; j_gene: TRBJ1-1; d_gene: -; abundance: once; CDR3nt: TGTGCCAGCAGCTACGGAGACACTGAAGCTTTCTTT; CDR3aa: CASSYGDTEAFF
v_gene: TRBV29-1; j_gene: TRBJ2-1; d_gene: -; abundance: -; CDR3nt: TGCAGCGTTGGGAAGGAAGAAACCTACAATGAGCAGTTCTTC; CDR3aa: CSVGKEETYNEQFF
v_gene: TRBV9; j_gene: TRBJ2-7; d_gene: TRBD2; abundance: -; CDR3nt: TGTGCCAGCAGCGTCGGGACTACCCCCACCTACGAGCAGTACTTC; CDR3aa: CASSVGTTPTYEQYF
v_gene: TRBV7-2; j_gene: TRBJ1-2; d_gene: -; abundance: -; CDR3nt: TGTGCCAGCAGCTTAGTATACGGGAACTATGGCTACACCTTC; CDR3aa: CASSLVYGNYGYTF
v_gene: TRBV10-3; j_gene: TRBJ1-6; d_gene: TRBD1; abundance: -; CDR3nt: TGTGCCATCAGTGAACAGGGGACAGGCGGGAACTCACCCCTCCACTTT; CDR3aa: CAISEQGTGGNSPLHF
v_gene: TRBV10-1; j_gene: TRBJ2-7; d_gene: -; abundance: -; CDR3nt: TGCGCCAGCAGTCCGGGGCACACCCACGAGCAGTACTTC; CDR3aa: CASSPGHTHEQYF
v_gene: TRBV11-2; j_gene: TRBJ1-1; d_gene: -; abundance: -; CDR3nt: TGTGCCAGCAGCTTCGCGACCGGGACCCGCGAAGCTTTCTTT; CDR3aa: CASSFATGTREAFF
v_gene: TRBV6-5; j_gene: TRBJ1-1; d_gene: -; abundance: -; CDR3nt: TGTGCCAGCAGCCAGGACTATGGCACTGAAGCTTTCTTT; CDR3aa: CASSQDYGTEAFF
v_gene: TRBV5-1; j_gene: TRBJ2-3; d_gene: -; abundance: few; CDR3nt: TGCGCCAGCAGCCCCATGGGAGATACGCAGTATTTT; CDR3aa: CASSPMGDTQYF
v_gene: TRBV24-1; j_gene: TRBJ1-1; d_gene: -; abundance: -; CDR3nt: TGTGCCACCTGGGACGGGAATACTGAAGCTTTCTTT; CDR3aa: CATWDGNTEAFF
v_gene: TRBV4-1; j_gene: TRBJ2-7; d_gene: -; abundance: -; CDR3nt: TGCGCCAGCAGCCAACTCCCCTCCTACGAGCAGTACTTC; CDR3aa: CASSQLPSYEQYF